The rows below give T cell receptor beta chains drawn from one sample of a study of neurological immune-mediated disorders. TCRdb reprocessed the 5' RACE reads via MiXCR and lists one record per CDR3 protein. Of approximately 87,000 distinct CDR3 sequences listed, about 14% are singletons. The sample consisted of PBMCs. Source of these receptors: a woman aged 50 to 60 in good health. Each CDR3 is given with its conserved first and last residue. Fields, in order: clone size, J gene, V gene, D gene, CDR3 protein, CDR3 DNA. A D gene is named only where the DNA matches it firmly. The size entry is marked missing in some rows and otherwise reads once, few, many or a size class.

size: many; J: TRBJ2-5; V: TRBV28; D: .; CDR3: CASSPHKETQYF; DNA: TGTGCCAGCAGCCCTCACAAGGAGACCCAGTACTTC
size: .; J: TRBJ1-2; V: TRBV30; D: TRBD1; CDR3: CAWVRGGANYGYTF; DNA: TGTGCCTGGGTACGAGGGGGCGCAAACTATGGCTACACCTTC
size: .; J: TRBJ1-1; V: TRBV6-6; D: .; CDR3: CASNGPANTEAFF; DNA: TGTGCCAGCAACGGACCGGCGAACACTGAAGCTTTCTTT
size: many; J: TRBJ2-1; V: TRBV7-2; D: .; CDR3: CASSLGFLGNEQFF; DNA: TGTGCCAGCAGCTTAGGATTTTTGGGGAATGAGCAGTTCTTC
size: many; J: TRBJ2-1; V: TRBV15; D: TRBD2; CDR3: CATSASLAGEWFEQFF; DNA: TGTGCCACCAGCGCCTCACTAGCGGGAGAATGGTTTGAGCAGTTCTTC
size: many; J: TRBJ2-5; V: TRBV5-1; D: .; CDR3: CASSLRAREGGETQYF; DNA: TGCGCCAGCAGCTTGAGGGCCAGGGAAGGCGGAGAGACCCAGTACTTC
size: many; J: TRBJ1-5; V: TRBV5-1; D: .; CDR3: CASSLGAGFSEPQHF; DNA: TGCGCCAGCAGCTTGGGAGCAGGCTTCTCCGAGCCCCAGCATTTT
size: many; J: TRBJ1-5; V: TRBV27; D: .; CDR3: CASSFWGRGQPQHF; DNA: TGTGCCAGCAGTTTTTGGGGTCGGGGGCAGCCCCAGCATTTT
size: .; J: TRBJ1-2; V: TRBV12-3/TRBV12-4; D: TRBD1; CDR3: CASSSWTGGLVGYGYTF; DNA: TGTGCCAGCAGTTCCTGGACAGGGGGCTTAGTGGGCTATGGCTACACCTTC
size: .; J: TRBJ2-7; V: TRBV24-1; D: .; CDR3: CATSESSGQVYEQYF; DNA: TGTGCCACCAGTGAATCGAGCGGACAAGTCTACGAGCAGTACTTC
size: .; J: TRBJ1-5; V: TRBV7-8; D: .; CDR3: CASSLAGTDSNQPQHF; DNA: TGTGCCAGCAGCTTAGCCGGGACTGACTCCAATCAGCCCCAGCATTTT
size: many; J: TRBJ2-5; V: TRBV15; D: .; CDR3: CATSRVVETQYF; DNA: TGTGCCACCAGCAGAGTTGTCGAGACCCAGTACTTC
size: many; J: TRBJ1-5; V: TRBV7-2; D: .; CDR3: CASSSTTGTNQPQHF; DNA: TGTGCCAGCAGCTCCACTACAGGGACAAATCAGCCCCAGCATTTT
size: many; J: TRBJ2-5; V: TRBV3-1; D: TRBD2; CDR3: CASSHRASGKETQYF; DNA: TGTGCCAGCAGCCATAGGGCTAGCGGGAAAGAGACCCAGTACTTC
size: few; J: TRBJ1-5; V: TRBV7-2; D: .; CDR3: CASSFGGNNQPQHF; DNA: TGTGCCAGCAGCTTCGGGGGAAACAATCAGCCCCAGCATTTT
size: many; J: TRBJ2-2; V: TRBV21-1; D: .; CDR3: CASSKDERSNTGELFF; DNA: TGTGCCAGCAGCAAAGACGAAAGATCGAACACCGGGGAGCTGTTTTTT
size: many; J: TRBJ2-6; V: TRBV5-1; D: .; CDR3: CASSLSRSGANVLTF; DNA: TGCGCCAGCAGCTTGTCCAGGTCTGGGGCCAACGTCCTGACTTTC
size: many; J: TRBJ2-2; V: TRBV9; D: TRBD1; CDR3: CASSSRTGTYGGELFF; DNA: TGTGCCAGCAGCTCGAGGACAGGGACGTACGGCGGGGAGCTGTTTTTT
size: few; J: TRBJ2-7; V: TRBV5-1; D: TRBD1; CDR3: CASSSEQGMDYEQYF; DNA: TGCGCCAGCAGCTCAGAACAGGGGATGGACTACGAGCAGTACTTC
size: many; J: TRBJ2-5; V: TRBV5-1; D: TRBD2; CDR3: CASSAGTSAETQYF; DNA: TGCGCCAGCAGCGCCGGGACTAGCGCAGAGACCCAGTACTTC